The 14 T cell receptor beta chains below were found in one sample sequenced in a study of CD4+ T cells in melanoma. This table comes from immunoSEQ multiplex PCR, and its TCRdb copy is limited to in-frame clones, with some not included. The sample includes over 130,000 clones, over 90% of them seen just once. The receptors were gathered from a human donor with melanoma.

This chain uses TRBV5-4 with TRBJ1-2; the match to TRBD1 covers 9 bases. CDR1 and CDR2 (germline): SGHNT, YYREEE (reference sequence). The CDR3 is made up of 14 amino acids. Germline trimming cut 2 bases from V and 8 bases from J; bases unmatched to any gene: 7. The CDR3 DNA is TGTGCCAGCAGCTTTCGGGACAGGGTGAGGGGCTACACCTTC. Translated, it gives CASSFRDRVRGYTF.

The rearrangement links TRBV9 to TRBJ1-2; D gene unclear. CDR3 size: 14 residues. Trimming shortened V by 1 base and J by 0 bases, and 7 bases separated the two germline ends. Germline-derived CDR1 and CDR2 are SGDLS and YYNGEE. CDR3 residues: CASSVSASNYGYTF. The CDR3 coding sequence is TGTGCCAGCAGCGTATCAGCCTCTAACTATGGCTACACCTTC. The complete variable domain, with remaining parts taken from reference TRBV9 and TRBJ1-2, reads DSGVTQTPKHLITATGQRVTLRCSPRSGDLSVYWYQQSLDQGLQFLIQYYNGEERAKGNILERFSAQQFPDLHSELNLSSLELGDSALYFCASSVSASNYGYTFGSGTRLTVV.

This CDR3 reads CASSLADTQYF. The CDR3 nucleotides read TGTGCCAGCAGCTTGGCGGATACGCAGTATTTT. The chain links TRBV5-6 to TRBJ2-3; the D is unclear. Germline values: CDR1 SGHDT, CDR2 YYEEEE. The CDR3 contains 11 residues. V lost 0 bases, J lost 6 bases, and 2 bases lay in between.

This chain links TRBV14 with TRBJ1-3; D not resolved. Germline-derived CDR1 and CDR2 are SGHDN and FVKESK. V shed 4 bases and J shed 4 bases, with 8 bases lying between them. This CDR3 spans 13 amino acids. CDR3 region: CASSRGGGNTIYF. The DNA of the CDR3 is TGTGCCAGCAGCCGCGGCGGGGGAAACACCATATATTTT.

V and J are TRBV9 and TRBJ1-6; the D is unclear. This CDR3 has 15 amino acids. The germline V gene has CDR1 SGDLS and CDR2 YYNGEE. Trimming took off 0 bases at V and 7 bases at J, with 11 bases between the two ends. CDR3 amino acids: CASSVDPSANSPLHF. As DNA, the CDR3 is TGTGCCAGCAGCGTAGATCCATCGGCGAATTCACCCCTCCACTTT.

The table lists this clone with a count of one. The chain joins TRBV29-1 to TRBJ2-4; D remains unclear. With 8 bases removed from V and 3 bases from J, the gap between germline ends came to 17 bases. CDR3 length: 14 residues. Germline V gene sequence: CDR1 SQVTM, CDR2 ANQGSEA. CDR3 residues: CSQRAADGKNIQYF. The CDR3 region has the DNA TGCAGCCAACGGGCCGCGGATGGCAAAAACATTCAGTACTTC. Drawing the rest from reference TRBV29-1 and TRBJ2-4, the complete variable domain is SAVISQKPSRDICQRGTSLTIQCQVDSQVTMMFWYRQQPGQSLTLIATANQGSEATYESGFVIDKFPISRPNLTFSTLTVSNMSPEDSSIYLCSQRAADGKNIQYFGAGTRLSVL.

The J gene is TRBJ2-7, the V gene TRBV7-6; the D gene is possibly TRBD1 (5 bases). The CDR3 totals 13 residues. Trimming stripped 0 bases from V and 6 bases from J, with 9 bases between. Per the germline V gene, CDR1 is SGHVS and CDR2 is FNYEAQ. The CDR3 bases are TGTGCCAGCAGCTTAGCGCTGACAGCCGAGCAGTACTTC. Translated: CASSLALTAEQYF.

CDR3 in DNA: TGCGCCAGCAGCTTGGCCGGGGCCGGAGAGACCCAGTACTTC. The encoded protein is CASSLAGAGETQYF. This rearrangement joins TRBV5-1 to TRBJ2-5; D is tentatively TRBD1 or TRBD2 (5 bases each). V gave up 0 bases and J gave up 4 bases, with 10 bases separating them. The germline V gene encodes CDR1 SGHRS and CDR2 YFSETQ. The CDR3 covers 14 residues.

The genes are TRBV30 and TRBJ2-6, with 7 bases lining up with TRBD1. Germline V gives CDR1 GTSNPN, CDR2 SVGIG (reference sequence). CDR3 length: 17 amino acids. V lost 8 bases, J lost 2 bases, and 15 bases stayed unmatched. The CDR3 DNA is TGTGCCGGGTCGGCCCCGGGACAGACCCCTGGGGCCAACGTCCTGACTTTC. This translates into CAGSAPGQTPGANVLTF. The full variable domain, with the rest looked up from reference TRBV30 and TRBJ2-6, is SQTIHQWPATLVQPVGSPLSLECTVEGTSNPNLYWYRQAAGRGLQLLFYSVGIGQISSEVPQNLSASRPQDRQFILSSKKLLLSDSGFYLCAGSAPGQTPGANVLTFGAGSRLTVL.

This chain uses TRBV6-5 with TRBJ1-1; unclear D gene. The CDR3 is 12 residues long. V shed 5 bases and J shed 8 bases, with 12 bases lying between them. From germline, CDR1 is MNHEY and CDR2 SVGAGI. This CDR3 is CASSILGEEAFF. The CDR3 nucleotides read TGTGCCAGCAGTATTCTGGGAGAGGAAGCTTTCTTT.

V usage is TRBV11-2 and J usage is TRBJ2-7, with D tentatively TRBD1 (6 bases). This CDR3 spans 13 amino acids. In germline, CDR1 is SGHAT, CDR2 FQNNGV. Trimming took off 10 bases at V and 5 bases at J, with 18 bases between the two ends. The DNA of the CDR3 is TGTGCCACCCGAACAGGGTTAATCCACGAGCAGTACTTC. Protein sequence: CATRTGLIHEQYF.

J is TRBJ1-1 and V is TRBV4-1; D is unresolved. The germline V gene has CDR1 MGHRA and CDR2 YSYEKL. Deletions cut 2 bases from V and 3 bases from J, with 10 bases between. The CDR3 sequence is 14 residues long. The CDR3 nucleotides are TGCGCCAGCAGCCAAAAGGGCGAGGACACTGAAGCTTTCTTT. Translating it yields CASSQKGEDTEAFF.

The rearrangement links TRBV27 to TRBJ1-2; the match to TRBD1 covers 8 bases. Germline V gene data show CDR1 as MNHEY and CDR2 as SMNVEV (reference sequence). The trim removed 6 bases at V and 3 bases at J, leaving 3 bases unmatched. CDR3 size: 13 residues. In nucleotides, the CDR3 is TGTGCCAGCAGGTTGGGACAGGACTATGGCTACACCTTC. It specifies CASRLGQDYGYTF.

The chain employs TRBV27 and TRBJ1-1; a possible D gene is TRBD1 (6 bases). CDR1 and CDR2 from the germline V gene are MNHEY and SMNVEV (reference sequence). There are 15 residues in the CDR3. Trimming removed 3 bases from V and 0 bases from J, with 11 bases in between. The CDR3 bases are TGTGCCAGCAGTTTGCAGGGGCAGGTGAACACTGAAGCTTTCTTT. Protein: CASSLQGQVNTEAFF.